Sequencing of this T cell receptor beta chain was carried out in a study of blood T cell repertoires in COVID-19. Sequenced by immunoSEQ multiplex PCR; TCRdb stores in-frame clones only, minus some. The sample lists 150,000 to 190,000 clones, around 80% seen once, with 7.3% in the top ten. Participants had their cohort set by participant-reported clinical history. This clone was found a few times. This CDR3 is 18 amino acids long. Germline V gene lookup returns CDR1 MGHRA and CDR2 YSYEKL. After removal of 4 bases from V and 6 bases from J, the junction contained 17 bases not matched to a gene. Sequenced: PBMCs or T cells enriched from blood (not recorded which). The receptor comes from a man aged 50-60 years who had recovered from COVID-19. The chain employs TRBV4-1 and TRBJ1-5; 8 positions agree with TRBD1. This CDR3 is CASSPQTTGTGGSQPQHF. The DNA of the CDR3 is TGCGCCAGCAGCCCTCAGACTACCGGGACAGGAGGTAGTCAGCCCCAGCATTTT.